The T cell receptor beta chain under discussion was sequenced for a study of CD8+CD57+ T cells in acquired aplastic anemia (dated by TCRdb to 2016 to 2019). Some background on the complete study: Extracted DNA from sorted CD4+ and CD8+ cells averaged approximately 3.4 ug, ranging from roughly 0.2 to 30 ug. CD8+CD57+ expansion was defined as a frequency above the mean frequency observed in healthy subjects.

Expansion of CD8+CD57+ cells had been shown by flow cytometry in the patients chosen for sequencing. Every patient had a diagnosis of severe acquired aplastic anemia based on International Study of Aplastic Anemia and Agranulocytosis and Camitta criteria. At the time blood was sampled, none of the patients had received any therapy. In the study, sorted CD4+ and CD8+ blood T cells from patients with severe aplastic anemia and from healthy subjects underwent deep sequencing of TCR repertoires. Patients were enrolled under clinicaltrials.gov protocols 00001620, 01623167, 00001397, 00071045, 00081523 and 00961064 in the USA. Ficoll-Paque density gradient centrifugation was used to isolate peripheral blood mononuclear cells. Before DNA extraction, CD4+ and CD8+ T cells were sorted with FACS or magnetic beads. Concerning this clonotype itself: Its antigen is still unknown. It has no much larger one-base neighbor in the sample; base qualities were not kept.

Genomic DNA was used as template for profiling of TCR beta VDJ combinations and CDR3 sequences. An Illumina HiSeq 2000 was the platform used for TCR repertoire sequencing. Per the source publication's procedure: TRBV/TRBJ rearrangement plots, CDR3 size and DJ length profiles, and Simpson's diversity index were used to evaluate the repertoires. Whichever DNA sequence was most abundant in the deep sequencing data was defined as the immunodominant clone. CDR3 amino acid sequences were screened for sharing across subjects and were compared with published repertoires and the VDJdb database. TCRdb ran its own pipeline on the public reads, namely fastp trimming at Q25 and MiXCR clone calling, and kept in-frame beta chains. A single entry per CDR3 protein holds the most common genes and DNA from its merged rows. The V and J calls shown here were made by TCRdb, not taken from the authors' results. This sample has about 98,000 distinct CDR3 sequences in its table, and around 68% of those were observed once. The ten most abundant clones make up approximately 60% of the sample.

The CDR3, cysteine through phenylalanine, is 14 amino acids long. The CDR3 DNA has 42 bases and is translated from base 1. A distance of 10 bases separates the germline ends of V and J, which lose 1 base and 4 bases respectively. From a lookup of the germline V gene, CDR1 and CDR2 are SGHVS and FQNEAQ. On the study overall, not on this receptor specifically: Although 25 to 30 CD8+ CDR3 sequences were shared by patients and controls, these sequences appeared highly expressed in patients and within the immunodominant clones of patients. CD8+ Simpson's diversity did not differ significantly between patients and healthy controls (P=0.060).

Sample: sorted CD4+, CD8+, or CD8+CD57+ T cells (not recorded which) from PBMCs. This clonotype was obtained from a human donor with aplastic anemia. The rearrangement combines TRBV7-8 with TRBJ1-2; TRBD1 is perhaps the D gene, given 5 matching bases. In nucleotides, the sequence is TGTGCCAGCAGCTTAGGGGGCAAATCCTATGGCTACACCTTC. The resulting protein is CASSLGGKSYGYTF.